The next 25 T cell receptor beta chains were all read from a single sample in a study of T cell changes during pregnancy in multiple sclerosis. Profiled with immunoSEQ multiplex PCR; TCRdb holds only in-frame clones, not every one. The sample lists about 49,000 clones, over 90% occurring once. The sample here was peripheral blood, taken after pregnancy. The receptors derive from a female donor with multiple sclerosis, enrolled in a pregnancy study.

The chain links TRBV2 to TRBJ2-7, with D possibly matching TRBD1 (6 bases). CDR1 is SNHLY, CDR2 FYNNEI, per germline. Trimming removed 7 bases from V and 4 bases from J, with 17 bases in between. The CDR3 loop spans 14 amino acids. The CDR3 spells CASTVRGGSYEQYF. Written as DNA, the CDR3 is TGTGCCAGCACAGTCAGGGGCGGTAGTTACGAGCAGTACTTC.

The V and J genes are TRBV6-1 and TRBJ2-7; the D is unclear. This CDR3 is 15 amino acids long. The germline V gene encodes CDR1 MNHNS and CDR2 SASEGT. V lost 4 bases to trimming and J lost 3 bases, with 16 bases between them. The CDR3 sequence: CASSVSPGQVYEQYF. CDR3 bases: TGTGCCAGCAGTGTCTCACCCGGCCAGGTCTACGAGCAGTACTTC.

The rearrangement uses TRBV5-4 and TRBJ2-5, with 9 bases aligning to TRBD2. With 4 bases clipped from V and 2 bases from J, the junction kept 6 bases outside the gene matches. This CDR3 comprises 15 residues. From germline, CDR1 is SGHNT and CDR2 YYREEE (reference sequence). The CDR3 is CASSRLAGGQETQYF. DNA for the CDR3: TGTGCCAGCAGCCGTCTCGCGGGGGGGCAAGAGACCCAGTACTTC.

The chain has TRBV7-3 and TRBJ2-5, with unresolved D. From germline, CDR1 is SGHTA and CDR2 FQGTGA. V lost 9 bases and J 4 bases, leaving 3 bases between the germline ends. This CDR3 spans 9 amino acids. CDR3 sequence reads: CARRETQYF. In DNA, the CDR3 is TGTGCCAGGAGAGAGACCCAGTACTTC. Combining the CDR3 with reference TRBV7-3 and TRBJ2-5 gives the whole variable domain GAGVSQTPSNKVTEKGKYVELRCDPISGHTALYWYRQSLGQGPEFLIYFQGTGAADDSGLPNDRFFAVRPEGSVSTLKIQRTERGDSAVYLCARRETQYFGPGTRLLVL.

J is TRBJ1-1 and V is TRBV2; 8 nucleotides line up with TRBD1. This CDR3 spans 15 amino acids. J gave up 5 bases and V 8 bases, and 13 bases lay outside the gene matches. CDR1 SNHLY and CDR2 FYNNEI come from the germline V gene. The CDR3 region is CASQRTSGGLTEAFF. The CDR3 region has the DNA TGTGCCAGCCAGAGAACTTCAGGGGGCCTAACTGAAGCTTTCTTT.

The chain links TRBV2 to TRBJ1-5, with D maybe TRBD1 (5 bases). Between the trimmed V and J ends, which lost 6 bases and 8 bases, there was a span of 11 bases. The CDR3 spans 12 residues. The V gene's germline CDR1 is SNHLY and CDR2 FYNNEI. The CDR3 is CASSPGLEPQHF. For the CDR3, the DNA is TGTGCCAGCAGCCCAGGGCTTGAGCCCCAGCATTTT.

CDR3 protein: CASSLKTRGSTEAFF. In nucleotides, the CDR3 is TGTGCCAGCAGCTTAAAAACTCGAGGGTCCACTGAAGCTTTCTTT. The chain is built from TRBV7-2 and TRBJ1-1; D ambiguous. This CDR3 has 15 residues. Trimming cost V 2 bases and J 4 bases, with 14 bases left between them. Germline V gives CDR1 SGHTA, CDR2 FQGNSA.

V and J are TRBV6-5 and TRBJ2-5; the D gene is possibly TRBD2 (6 bases). Germline assignment: CDR1 MNHEY and CDR2 SVGAGI. Trimming removed 6 bases at V and 1 base at J, with 9 bases between. The CDR3 is made up of 13 amino acids. The CDR3 protein is CASRTGLQETQYF. CDR3 DNA: TGTGCCAGCAGAACGGGACTCCAAGAGACCCAGTACTTC.

V gene TRBV18 combines with J gene TRBJ2-7; the D gene is possibly TRBD2 (6 bases). Germline CDR1 KGHSH, CDR2 LQKENI. V was clipped by 0 bases and J by 4 bases, with 10 bases between them. This CDR3 has 14 residues. CDR3 loop: CASSPPAGRYEQYF. CDR3 DNA sequence: TGTGCCAGCTCACCACCGGCGGGGAGATACGAGCAGTACTTC.

This clone was seen once. V usage is TRBV29-1 and J usage is TRBJ2-7; TRBD1 might be the D (6 bases). Trimming stripped 0 bases from V and 2 bases from J, with 11 bases between. Per the germline V gene, CDR1 is SQVTM and CDR2 is ANQGSEA. The length of the CDR3 is 14 residues. The DNA of the CDR3 is TGCAGCGTTGAAGATTCCAGGGGCGCCTACGAGCAGTACTTC. Translation gives CSVEDSRGAYEQYF.

The chain employs TRBV15 and TRBJ2-6, with D perhaps TRBD2 (5 bases). Germline V lookup: CDR1 LNHNV, CDR2 YYDKDF (reference sequence). Trimming removed 1 base from V and 4 bases from J, with 5 bases in between. The CDR3 is made up of 14 amino acids. The CDR3 nucleotides are TGTGCCACCAGCAGAGGCGGGGGGGCCAACGTCCTGACTTTC. This encodes CATSRGGGANVLTF.

V and J are TRBV7-2 and TRBJ1-5; D gene ambiguous. In germline, CDR1 is SGHTA, CDR2 FQGNSA. V lost 5 bases, J lost 6 bases, and 11 bases lay in between. The CDR3 covers 13 residues. The DNA for the CDR3 is TGTGCCAGCAGCCGGGAGGGATTTCAGCCCCAGCATTTT. As protein: CASSREGFQPQHF. Full variable domain (outside the CDR3, taken from reference TRBV7-2 and TRBJ1-5): GAGVSQSPSNKVTEKGKDVELRCDPISGHTALYWYRQSLGQGLEFLIYFQGNSAPDKSGLPSDRFSAERTGGSVSTLTIQRTQQEDSAVYLCASSREGFQPQHFGDGTRLSIL.

The sample holds a few counts of this clone. The chain uses TRBV29-1 and TRBJ1-2, with a possible D match to TRBD1 (5 bases). This CDR3 is built from 12 residues. The germline gives CDR1 SQVTM, CDR2 ANQGSEA. V lost 4 bases, J lost 5 bases, and 11 bases lay in between. CDR3 loop: CSVALTAYGYTF. In nucleotides, the CDR3 is TGCAGCGTTGCCCTGACAGCTTATGGCTACACCTTC.

This clone was picked up a small number of times. This chain connects TRBV5-1 to TRBJ1-5; 7 nucleotides match TRBD1. Unmatched junction bases numbered 4, after V lost 4 bases and J lost 3 bases. Germline values: CDR1 SGHRS, CDR2 YFSETQ. CDR3 size: 14 residues. This CDR3 reads CASSPGQLNQPQHF. CDR3 nucleotide sequence: TGCGCCAGCAGCCCGGGACAGCTCAATCAGCCCCAGCATTTT. Full variable domain (outside the CDR3, taken from reference TRBV5-1 and TRBJ1-5): KAGVTQTPRYLIKTRGQQVTLSCSPISGHRSVSWYQQTPGQGLQFLFEYFSETQRNKGNFPGRFSGRQFSNSRSEMNVSTLELGDSALYLCASSPGQLNQPQHFGDGTRLSIL.

The chain couples TRBV15 to TRBJ2-2, with D perhaps matching TRBD2 (5 bases). V lost 2 bases and J lost 1, with 14 bases in between. The CDR3 spans 17 residues. Per germline, CDR1 LNHNV and CDR2 YYDKDF (reference sequence). The CDR3 is CATSRSPSRGNTGELFF. The CDR3 nucleotides read TGTGCCACCAGCAGATCACCGTCTCGGGGGAACACCGGGGAGCTGTTTTTT.

The J gene is TRBJ2-7, the V gene TRBV2; D uncertain. Germline CDR1 and CDR2: SNHLY and FYNNEI. CDR3 length: 12 residues. Trimming stripped 6 bases from V and 4 bases from J, with 10 bases between. This chain's CDR3 is CASRADLYEQYF. In DNA form, the CDR3 reads TGTGCCAGCAGAGCCGACTTATACGAGCAGTACTTC.

The chain uses TRBV7-3 and TRBJ2-1, with no clear D. The CDR3 sequence is 14 residues long. Per germline, CDR1 SGHTA and CDR2 FQGTGA. The V end lost 5 bases, the J end lost 9 bases, and 17 bases lay between the germline ends. CDR3 amino acids: CASSPSLTRGEQFF. In DNA, the CDR3 is TGTGCCAGCAGCCCCTCCCTCACCCGCGGTGAGCAGTTCTTC.

V gene TRBV7-2 combines with J gene TRBJ1-6; possibly TRBD1 for D (6 bases). The V end was cut by 5 bases, the J end by 0 bases, with 11 bases between. The CDR3 has 16 amino acids. CDR1 is SGHTA and CDR2 is FQGNSA in the germline V gene. The CDR3 here is CASSRDIRSYNSPLHF. DNA for the CDR3: TGTGCCAGCAGCAGGGACATCCGCTCCTATAATTCACCCCTCCACTTT.

V is TRBV9 and J is TRBJ2-3; the D gene is possibly TRBD2 (5 bases). Germline V gene data show CDR1 as SGDLS and CDR2 as YYNGEE. CDR3 length: 16 residues. Between the trimmed V and J ends, which lost 0 bases and 6 bases, there was a span of 17 bases. The CDR3 DNA is TGTGCCAGCAGCGTAGAGGGTAGCGCGTTAAAGGATACGCAGTATTTT. Translating it yields CASSVEGSALKDTQYF.

The chain recombines TRBV7-3 with TRBJ2-1, with 7 positions matching TRBD1. This CDR3 comprises 15 residues. Germline CDR1 and CDR2: SGHTA and FQGTGA. Trimming removed 7 bases from V and 4 bases from J; junction bases left unmatched: 10. This chain's CDR3 is CASTQGTENYNEQFF. DNA for the CDR3: TGTGCCAGCACACAAGGGACAGAGAATTACAATGAGCAGTTCTTC.

This clone appeared once. V is TRBV5-4 and J is TRBJ2-5, with 7 bases lining up with TRBD1. Germline lookup yields CDR1 SGHNT and CDR2 YYREEE (reference sequence). V shed 4 bases and J 5 bases; nucleotides not matched to a gene: 11. This CDR3 has 15 amino acids. The CDR3 DNA follows: TGTGCCAGCAGCCAAGACAGGGTACCTGGGGAGACCCAGTACTTC. Its protein is CASSQDRVPGETQYF.

The rearrangement uses TRBV29-1 and TRBJ1-2; 7 positions agree with TRBD1. From germline, CDR1 is SQVTM and CDR2 ANQGSEA. The CDR3 runs to 11 residues. With V trimmed by 7 bases and J by 7 bases, 6 bases remained unmatched. CDR3 in amino acids: CSGYRGGGYTF. The CDR3, as DNA: TGCAGCGGCTACAGGGGTGGTGGCTACACCTTC.

As DNA, the CDR3 is TGTGCCAGCAGCTGGACAGGGAGGGAGACCCAGTACTTC. Translating it yields CASSWTGRETQYF. The J gene is TRBJ2-5, the V gene TRBV5-4, with 8 bases aligning to TRBD1. Trimming removed 3 bases from V and 5 bases from J; junction bases left unmatched: 3. Germline V lookup: CDR1 SGHNT, CDR2 YYREEE (reference sequence). The CDR3 is 13 amino acids.

The chain carries TRBV6-5 and TRBJ2-7; D is possibly TRBD1 (5 bases). V dropped 6 bases and J dropped 4 bases, with 13 bases sitting between them. Germline lookup yields CDR1 MNHEY and CDR2 SVGAGI. The CDR3 sequence is 13 residues long. The CDR3 reads CASRVTGRYEQYF. Here the CDR3 DNA reads TGTGCCAGCAGGGTCACAGGTAGATACGAGCAGTACTTC.

This chain joins TRBV4-3 and TRBJ2-3; a possible D gene is TRBD2 (5 bases). V was trimmed by 0 bases and J by 4 bases, leaving 11 bases between them. Per the germline V gene, CDR1 is LGHNA and CDR2 is YSLEER. The CDR3 runs 15 residues. The CDR3 here is CASSQDTPSSDTQYF. Written as DNA, the CDR3 is TGCGCCAGCAGCCAAGATACACCTAGCTCAGATACGCAGTATTTT.